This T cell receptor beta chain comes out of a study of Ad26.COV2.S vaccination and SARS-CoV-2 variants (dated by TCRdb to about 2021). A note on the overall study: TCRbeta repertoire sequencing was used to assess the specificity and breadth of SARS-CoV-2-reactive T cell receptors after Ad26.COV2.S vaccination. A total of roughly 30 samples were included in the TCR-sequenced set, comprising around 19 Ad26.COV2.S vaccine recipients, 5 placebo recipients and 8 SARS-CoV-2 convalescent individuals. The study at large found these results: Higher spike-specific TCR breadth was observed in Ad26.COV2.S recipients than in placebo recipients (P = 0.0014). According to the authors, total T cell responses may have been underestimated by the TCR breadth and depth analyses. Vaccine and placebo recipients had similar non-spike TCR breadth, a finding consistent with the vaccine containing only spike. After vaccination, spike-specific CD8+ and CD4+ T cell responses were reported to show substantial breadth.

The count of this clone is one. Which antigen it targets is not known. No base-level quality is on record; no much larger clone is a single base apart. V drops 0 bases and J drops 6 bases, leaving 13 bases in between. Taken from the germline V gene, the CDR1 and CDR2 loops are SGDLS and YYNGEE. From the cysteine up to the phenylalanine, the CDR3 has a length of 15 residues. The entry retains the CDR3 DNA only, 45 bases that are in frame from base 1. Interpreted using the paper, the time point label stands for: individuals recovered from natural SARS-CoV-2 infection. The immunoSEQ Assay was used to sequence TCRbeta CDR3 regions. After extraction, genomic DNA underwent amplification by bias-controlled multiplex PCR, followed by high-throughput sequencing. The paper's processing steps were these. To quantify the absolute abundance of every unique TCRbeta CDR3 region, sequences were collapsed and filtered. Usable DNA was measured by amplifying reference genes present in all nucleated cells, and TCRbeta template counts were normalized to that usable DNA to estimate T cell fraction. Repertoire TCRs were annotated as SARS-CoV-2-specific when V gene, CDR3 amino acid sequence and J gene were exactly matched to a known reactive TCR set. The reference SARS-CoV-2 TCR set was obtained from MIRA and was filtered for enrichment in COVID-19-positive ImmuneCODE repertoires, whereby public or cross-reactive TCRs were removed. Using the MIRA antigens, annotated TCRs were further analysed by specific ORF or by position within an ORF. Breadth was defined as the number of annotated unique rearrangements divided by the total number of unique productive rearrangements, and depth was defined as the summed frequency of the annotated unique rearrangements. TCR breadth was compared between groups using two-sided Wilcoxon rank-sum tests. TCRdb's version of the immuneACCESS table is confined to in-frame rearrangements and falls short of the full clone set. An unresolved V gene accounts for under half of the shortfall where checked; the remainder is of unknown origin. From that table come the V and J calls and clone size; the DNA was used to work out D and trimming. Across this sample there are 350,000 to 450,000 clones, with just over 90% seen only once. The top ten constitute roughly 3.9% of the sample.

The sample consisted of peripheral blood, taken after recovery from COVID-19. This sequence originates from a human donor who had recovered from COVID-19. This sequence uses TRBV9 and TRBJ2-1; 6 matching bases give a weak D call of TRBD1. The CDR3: CASSVDPGTRNEQFF. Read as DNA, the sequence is TGTGCCAGCAGCGTAGACCCCGGGACACGCAATGAGCAGTTCTTC.